The clone carrying this T cell receptor (beta chain) was observed a handful of times. TCRdb re-called the 5' RACE reads with MiXCR, one entry per CDR3 protein. The repertoire consists of about 6,000 distinct CDR3 sequences, with over 50% occurring once and the leading ten covering about 12%. Sequenced sample: naive CD4+ T cells sorted from blood. Subset described: naive CD4+ T cells, CD4+CD45RA+CD25-. This TCR was sampled from a female donor with breast cancer.

CDR3 coding DNA: TGTGCCAGCAGTCGAGAATACTCCTACAATGAGCAGTTCTTC. Its protein is CASSREYSYNEQFF. This chain joins TRBV6-5 and TRBJ2-1; D is unclear. CDR3 length equals 14 residues. V was cut by 5 bases and J by 0 bases, with 8 bases left in between. CDR1 and CDR2 from the germline V gene are MNHEY and SVGAGI.